This T cell receptor beta chain was identified during a study of T cells expressing NK-cell markers. This CDR3 spans 14 amino acids. Germline CDR1 reads LNHDA; CDR2 reads SQIVND (reference sequence). No DNA is given; TCRdb re-called the 5' RACE reads and lists each CDR3 protein once. The sample table includes some 410,000 distinct CDR3 sequences. Material: blood T cells: a sorted CD56 or NKG2C T cell subset, CD4+ or CD8+ T cells, or bulk PBMC T cells (not recorded which). V is TRBV19 and J is TRBJ2-4; TCRdb outputs TRBD1, but without DNA this stays unchecked. The clonotype originates from a woman between 18 and 70 years old in good health. CDR3 sequence: CASLDRGLENIQYF.